This T cell receptor (beta chain) was sequenced in a study of breast tumors, draining lymph nodes, adjacent tissues. The lymph nodes were axillary draining lymph nodes from breast cancer patients. One entry per CDR3 protein results from TCRdb running MiXCR on the multiplex PCR reads. Among approximately 300,000 distinct CDR3 sequences listed, over 30% were seen once. Findings of the study overall: Tumor and nontumor repertoires were significantly more similar in luminal-like than in basal-like breast cancer. Tumors had less TCR diversity than lymph nodes, more than nontumor tissue. Data only fit, rather than demonstrated, lymph node origin of most tumor T cells.

CDR3 size: 14 residues. CDR1 and CDR2 from the germline V gene are LGHDT and YNNKEL (reference sequence). V was clipped by 1 base and J by 6 bases; unmatched bases: 5. This clonotype has a handful of counts. Its antigen is not known. Specimen: axillary lymph node tissue. The genes are TRBV3-1 and TRBJ1-2, with 7 bases aligning to TRBD1. This receptor was obtained from a female donor with breast cancer. Some clones in this sample may be carry-over from other donors' samples. CDR3 coding DNA: TGTGCCAGCAGCCAAGCGGAGACAGGGAATGGCTACACCTTC. Translated, it gives CASSQAETGNGYTF.